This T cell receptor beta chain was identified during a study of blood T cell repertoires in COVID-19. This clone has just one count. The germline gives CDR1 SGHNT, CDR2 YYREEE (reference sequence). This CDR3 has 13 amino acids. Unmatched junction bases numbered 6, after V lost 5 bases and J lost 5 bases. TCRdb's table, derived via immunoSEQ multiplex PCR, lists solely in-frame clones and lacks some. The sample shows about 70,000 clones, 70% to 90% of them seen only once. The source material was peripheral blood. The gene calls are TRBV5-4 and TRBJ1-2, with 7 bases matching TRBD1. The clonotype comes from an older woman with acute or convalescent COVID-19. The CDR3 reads CASRLTGRYGYTF. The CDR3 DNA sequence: TGTGCCAGCAGATTGACAGGGAGATATGGCTACACCTTC.